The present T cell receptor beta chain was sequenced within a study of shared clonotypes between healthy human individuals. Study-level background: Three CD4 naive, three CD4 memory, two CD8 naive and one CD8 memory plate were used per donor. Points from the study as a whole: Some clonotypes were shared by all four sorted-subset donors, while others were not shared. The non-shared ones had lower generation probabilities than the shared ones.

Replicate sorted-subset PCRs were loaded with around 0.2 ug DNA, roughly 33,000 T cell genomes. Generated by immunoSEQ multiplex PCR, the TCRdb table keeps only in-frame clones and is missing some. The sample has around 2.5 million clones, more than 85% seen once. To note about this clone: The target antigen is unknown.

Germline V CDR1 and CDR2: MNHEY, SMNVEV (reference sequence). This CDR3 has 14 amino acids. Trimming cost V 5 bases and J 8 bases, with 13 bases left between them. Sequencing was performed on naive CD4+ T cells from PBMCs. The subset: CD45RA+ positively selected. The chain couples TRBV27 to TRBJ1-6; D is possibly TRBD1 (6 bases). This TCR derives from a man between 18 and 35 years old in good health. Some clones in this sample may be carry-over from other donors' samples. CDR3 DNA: TGTGCCAGCAGTCCGTTGGGGGCCTATTCACCCCTCCACTTT. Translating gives CASSPLGAYSPLHF.